This note documents a single TCR beta chain sequence. Antigen: not known. This sample is drawn from a study of OX40 agonist ivuxolimab in advanced cancers. At the level of the study: Intravenous ivuxolimab was administered to patients every 2 weeks at 0.01 to 10 mg/kg. Study outcomes and limitations: In CD8+ T cells, expanded clones were on average more numerous than in CD4+. Low levels of normalized T-cell clonal expansion also appeared in some nonresponders.

Measured with immunoSEQ multiplex PCR; TCRdb has only the in-frame clones, and not every one. In the table there are about 50,000 clones, roughly 87% of which are singletons. The receptor was isolated from an adult with an advanced solid tumor such as melanoma, head and neck, liver or kidney cancer. The sequencing used CD4+ or CD8+ T cells sorted from blood, collected in a trial of the OX40 agonist ivuxolimab.

The CDR3 loop is CASSLKQASSSTDTQYF. The DNA for the CDR3 is TGTGCCAGCAGCTTAAAGCAGGCTTCTTCTAGCACAGATACGCAGTATTTT. This rearrangement joins TRBV11-1 to TRBJ2-3; D is unresolved. Germline lookup yields CDR1 SGHAT and CDR2 FQDESV (reference sequence). V lost 2 bases and J lost 0, with 15 bases in between. This CDR3 has 17 residues.